This T cell receptor beta chain originates from a study of beta chain features in type 1 diabetes. Whole-study results and caveats: Possibly, sequencing cDNA over-represented cells that had high TCR expression levels. Shortening that was moderate but significant affected the TCRB CDR3s of Type 1 diabetes patients in all four CD4+ subsets. Insertions at VDJ junctions were less frequent in type 1 diabetes patients. These patients also deleted more nucleotides at the same junctions.

The isolated RNA, all of it, was reverse transcribed, so expressed TCRB transcripts were what got sequenced. This table comes from immunoSEQ multiplex PCR, and its TCRdb copy is limited to in-frame clones, with some not included. The sample gives roughly 100,000 clones, roughly 28% of which show up once; less than 0.65% is in the top ten. Sorting with CD45RO/CCR7/CD25/CD127/CD95/CD27 yielded naive, central memory, regulatory and stem-like memory CD4+ cells. In regard to this clone: Its target is unknown.

The clonotype comes from a woman between 18 and 30 years old with type 1 diabetes. The sample comprised central memory CD4+ T cells from blood.

CDR3 sequence reads: CAWSVPGAKNIQYF. The CDR3 DNA follows: TGTGCCTGGAGTGTACCGGGGGCCAAAAACATTCAGTACTTC. V gene TRBV30 combines with J gene TRBJ2-4; tentative D call: TRBD2 (5 bases). Germline loops: CDR1 GTSNPN, CDR2 SVGIG (reference sequence). V was pared by 0 bases and J by 1 base, with 7 bases between. CDR3 length equals 14 residues.